The 9 T cell receptor beta chains below come from one sample, sequenced in a study of human T cells and chemical hapten exposure. Each CDR3 protein gets one entry after TCRdb re-called the RACE reads with MiXCR. Of about 110,000 distinct CDR3 sequences listed, roughly 12% are singletons. Time point defined: pre-sensitization, week 0. Stated treatment: therapeutic diphenylcyclopropenone sensitization with weekly scalp DPC. The specimen was whole blood, collected in connection with sensitization to the hapten diphenylcyclopropenone (DPC). The receptors were sampled from a woman in her fifties or sixties with alopecia areata. Some clones in this sample may be carry-over from other donors' samples.

To note about this clonotype: A much larger clone sits a single nucleotide away, making a read error possible. This chain links TRBV24-1 with TRBJ2-2; 9 bases align to TRBD1. The germline CDR1 and CDR2 sequences are KGHDR and SFDVKD. The CDR3 is 18 amino acids. The CDR3 region has the DNA TGTGCCACCAGTGATTTGAGGGGACAGGGATTTAGCACCGGGGAGCCGTTTTTT. As protein: CATSDLRGQGFSTGEPFF.

This clonotype was counted many times. The CDR3 loop is CASSQAGTGIIQYF. DNA for the CDR3: TGTGCCAGCAGCCAAGCCGGGACAGGGATCATTCAGTACTTC. The chain uses TRBV4-2 and TRBJ2-4, with 9 bases fitting TRBD1. J lost 9 bases, V lost 1 base, and 4 bases had no gene match. This CDR3 is built from 14 residues. Per the germline V gene, CDR1 is LGHNA and CDR2 is YNFKEQ.

This clonotype was seen many times. The chain uses TRBV20-1 and TRBJ1-6; the match to TRBD1 covers 9 bases. V shed 2 bases, J shed 10 bases, and the junction held 3 bases outside the gene matches. CDR1 is DFQATT, CDR2 SNEGSKA, per germline (reference sequence). The CDR3 loop spans 13 amino acids. The DNA of the CDR3 is TGCAGTGCTAGAAGGGACAGGGAATCACCCCTCCACTTT. Its protein is CSARRDRESPLHF.

This clonotype has a handful of counts. The chain has TRBV6-2 or TRBV6-3 and TRBJ1-5, with a possible D match to TRBD1 (6 bases). V shed 6 bases and J shed 2 bases, with 20 bases lying between them. This CDR3 has 17 amino acids. CDR1 is MNHEY and CDR2 is SVGEGT in the germline V gene. CDR3: CASSYLPGQHGNQPQHF. CDR3 DNA: TGTGCCAGCAGCTACCTCCCCGGACAGCATGGCAATCAGCCCCAGCATTTT.

This clonotype was recorded many times. CDR3 region: CASSSPFAGGPYEQFF. CDR3 coding DNA: TGTGCCAGCAGTTCACCTTTTGCGGGGGGGCCCTATGAGCAGTTCTTC. The chain uses TRBV28 and TRBJ2-1, with 9 nucleotides matching TRBD2. Trimming cost V 4 bases and J 8 bases; bases outside gene matches: 12. This CDR3 is built from 16 residues. CDR1 is MDHEN and CDR2 is SYDVKM in the germline V gene.

CDR3 coding DNA: TGCGCCAGCAGCTTGGATAGCGGGACTAGCTACACAGATACGCAGTATTTT. It is translated as CASSLDSGTSYTDTQYF. The chain carries TRBV5-1 and TRBJ2-3; 9 bases are a match to TRBD2. There are 17 residues in the CDR3. The J segment lost 2 bases and the V segment lost 0 bases, leaving 7 bases of the junction unmatched. Germline V gene lookup returns CDR1 SGHRS and CDR2 YFSETQ.

This clonotype was detected ten times or more. CDR3 in DNA: TGCAGTGCTAGCTGGCAGCTAGATGGCTACACCTTC. This encodes CSASWQLDGYTF. The chain carries TRBV20-1 and TRBJ1-2; D gene unclear. Trimming took off 3 bases at V and 6 bases at J, with 11 bases between the two ends. The CDR3 sequence is 12 residues long. Germline V lookup: CDR1 DFQATT, CDR2 SNEGSKA (reference sequence).

A few counts support this clonotype. The rearrangement uses TRBV18 and TRBJ1-5; weak D call: TRBD1 (5 bases). CDR1 is KGHSH and CDR2 is LQKENI in the germline V gene. The CDR3 is 18 residues long. V lost 2 bases and J 2 bases, leaving 19 bases between the germline ends. CDR3 nucleotide sequence: TGTGCCAGCTCACCATGGAGGACTTTCGGAGGGGGCAATCAGCCCCAGCATTTT. Translation gives CASSPWRTFGGGNQPQHF.

This clonotype was detected a few times. V is TRBV18 and J is TRBJ2-3, with 7 bases matching TRBD2. Per the germline V gene, CDR1 is KGHSH and CDR2 is LQKENI. This CDR3 has 14 amino acids. V dropped 1 base and J dropped 4; count of bases not matched to a gene: 2. CDR3 sequence: CASSPRGRADTQYF. CDR3 in DNA: TGTGCCAGCTCACCACGCGGGAGAGCAGATACGCAGTATTTT.